This TCR beta chain was identified during a study of T cell repertoires in ileal Crohn's disease. Germline values: CDR1 PRHDT, CDR2 FYEKMQ (reference sequence). The V end lost 7 bases, the J end lost 1 base, and 14 bases lay between the germline ends. The CDR3 loop spans 14 amino acids. Study findings and constraints: All patients with clonality above 26.8% had endoscopic recurrence.

On this clone itself: The antigen remains undetermined.

Using immunoSEQ multiplex PCR, the repertoire was profiled, and TCRdb retains in-frame clones only, with some absent. The sample has 8,000 to 9,500 clones, around 76% seen once. The rearrangement joins TRBV13 to TRBJ2-7; D is perhaps TRBD1 (6 bases). Sequencing was done on a sample of ileal tissue. This receptor was identified in an adult with Crohn's disease. The CDR3 loop reads CASTHGRGSYEQYF. The CDR3 nucleotides read TGTGCCAGCACCCACGGCAGGGGATCCTACGAGCAGTACTTC.